This entry lists 18 T cell receptor beta chains sequenced from one sample in a study of T cell changes during pregnancy in multiple sclerosis. Profiled with immunoSEQ multiplex PCR; TCRdb holds only in-frame clones, not every one. The sample lists some 76,000 clones; about nine tenths were seen once. The specimen was CD4+ T cells from peripheral blood mononuclear cells, collected after pregnancy. All receptors come from a female donor with multiple sclerosis, enrolled in a pregnancy study.

V and J are TRBV5-1 and TRBJ2-5, with 7 bases matching TRBD1. The V gene end was trimmed by 4 bases and the J gene end by 5 bases; junction bases not matched to a gene: 11. Germline loops: CDR1 SGHRS, CDR2 YFSETQ. The CDR3 is 15 residues long. CDR3 in DNA: TGCGCCAGCAGCGTTCACCCCGGGACAGAGGAGACCCAGTACTTC. Residues: CASSVHPGTEETQYF.

The chain recombines TRBV5-8 with TRBJ1-1; D ambiguous. Germline V lookup: CDR1 SGHTS, CDR2 YDEGEE. V shed 1 base and J shed 5 bases, with 15 bases lying between them. The CDR3 is made up of 15 amino acids. CDR3 sequence: CASSLSVGRRTEAFF. CDR3 coding DNA: TGTGCCAGCAGCTTGTCGGTGGGGAGGCGGACTGAAGCTTTCTTT.

The gene calls are TRBV6-1 and TRBJ2-7; tentative D call: TRBD2 (6 bases). The CDR3 is made up of 18 amino acids. Germline CDR1 MNHNS, CDR2 SASEGT. V was shortened by 3 bases and J by 3 bases, with 24 bases between the two germline ends. In DNA form, the CDR3 reads TGTGCCAGCAGTGATTGGGCGGGGAGGCCCCAGACCCTCTACGAGCAGTACTTC. Protein: CASSDWAGRPQTLYEQYF.

The chain employs TRBV27 and TRBJ2-1; D is uncertain. The CDR3 is 14 amino acids. Germline CDR1 reads MNHEY; CDR2 reads SMNVEV (reference sequence). The germline V and J ends were trimmed by 6 bases and 1 base, with 10 bases remaining between them. DNA for the CDR3: TGTGCCAGCAGGCAAATAGTGTCCTACAATGAGCAGTTCTTC. This gives the protein CASRQIVSYNEQFF.

The chain combines TRBV5-5 with TRBJ2-7; 7 positions agree with TRBD2. Germline V CDR1 and CDR2: SGHKS, YYEKEE (reference sequence). J gave up 1 base and V 0 bases, and 1 base lay outside the gene matches. The CDR3 runs to 14 residues. This CDR3 is CASSLDGGSYEQYF. The CDR3 coding sequence is TGTGCCAGCAGCTTGGACGGGGGGTCCTACGAGCAGTACTTC.

V is TRBV5-1 and J is TRBJ1-4; D might be TRBD1 (5 bases). Trimming removed 0 bases at V and 11 bases at J, with 8 bases between. Looked up from germline, CDR1 is SGHRS and CDR2 is YFSETQ. This CDR3 spans 12 amino acids. The DNA of the CDR3 is TGCGCCAGCAGCTTGGCGGGGGACAAACTGTTTTTT. Translation gives CASSLAGDKLFF. Drawing the rest from reference TRBV5-1 and TRBJ1-4, the complete variable domain is KAGVTQTPRYLIKTRGQQVTLSCSPISGHRSVSWYQQTPGQGLQFLFEYFSETQRNKGNFPGRFSGRQFSNSRSEMNVSTLELGDSALYLCASSLAGDKLFFGSGTQLSVL.

The chain links TRBV30 to TRBJ1-4; tentative D call: TRBD1 (6 bases). There are 13 residues in the CDR3. The germline V gene has CDR1 GTSNPN and CDR2 SVGIG (reference sequence). Trimming stripped 3 bases from V and 8 bases from J, with 13 bases between. The CDR3 is CAWRPGVAEKLFF. As DNA, the CDR3 is TGTGCCTGGAGGCCAGGGGTTGCCGAAAAACTGTTTTTT.

The gene calls are TRBV7-8 and TRBJ1-6; a weak D match, TRBD1 (5 bases). Trimming took 1 base from V and 7 from J, leaving 5 bases between them. Germline V gene sequence: CDR1 SGHVS, CDR2 FQNEAQ. This CDR3 contains 13 residues. CDR3 nucleotide sequence: TGTGCCAGCAGCTTAGACAGGAATTCACCCCTCCACTTT. Translated: CASSLDRNSPLHF.

The chain carries TRBV4-1 and TRBJ2-7; the match to TRBD2 covers 10 bases. The V segment lost 3 bases and the J segment 2 bases; nucleotides outside the gene matches: 7. CDR3 length: 16 amino acids. The V gene's germline CDR1 is MGHRA and CDR2 YSYEKL. CDR3: CASSQDSGRNPYEQYF. Written as DNA, the CDR3 is TGCGCCAGCAGCCAGGATAGCGGGAGGAATCCCTACGAGCAGTACTTC.

This clone was counted once. The chain employs TRBV12-5 and TRBJ1-2; 8 nucleotides align to TRBD1. Trimming took 4 bases from V and 8 from J; bases not matched to a gene: 15. This CDR3 spans 16 amino acids. Germline-derived CDR1 and CDR2 are LGHNT and FRNRAP. The DNA of the CDR3 is TGTGCTAGTGGTTCCCCGACAGGGGCAAAGGGGGAGGGCTACACCTTC. Amino acid sequence: CASGSPTGAKGEGYTF.

The V call is TRBV27, the J call TRBJ2-1; 11 nucleotides align to TRBD2. Germline V CDR1 and CDR2: MNHEY, SMNVEV (reference sequence). Trimming cost V 1 base and J 6 bases; bases outside gene matches: 5. This CDR3 spans 16 amino acids. The CDR3 sequence: CASSLLAGGPINEQFF. CDR3 coding DNA: TGTGCCAGCAGTTTATTAGCGGGGGGGCCTATCAATGAGCAGTTCTTC.

This clone was seen once. V and J are TRBV18 and TRBJ2-5, with 8 bases matching TRBD2. The junction had 8 bases not matched to a gene; V was cut back by 3 bases and J by 2 bases. CDR1 and CDR2 (germline): KGHSH, LQKENI. The CDR3 totals 16 residues. The CDR3 DNA reads as TGTGCCAGCTCACCCCTACGCGGGGGGAGTCAAGAGACCCAGTACTTC. Its protein is CASSPLRGGSQETQYF.

The V call is TRBV6-6, the J call TRBJ1-5; 9 nucleotides agree with TRBD1. Germline CDR1 and CDR2: MNHNY and SVGAGI (reference sequence). Trimming took 8 bases from V and 6 from J; bases not matched to a gene: 8. The CDR3 covers 14 residues. In DNA, the CDR3 is TGTGCCAGCTGCGGACAGGGGAAAAGTCAGCCCCAGCATTTT. It specifies CASCGQGKSQPQHF.

This chain connects TRBV27 to TRBJ1-2; a weak D match, TRBD1 (5 bases). Trimming removed 5 bases at V and 2 bases at J, with 15 bases between. The CDR3 totals 15 residues. From germline, CDR1 is MNHEY and CDR2 SMNVEV (reference sequence). CDR3 residues: CASSPTGRINYGYTF. The CDR3 DNA is TGTGCCAGCAGTCCTACAGGACGGATAAACTATGGCTACACCTTC.

J is TRBJ2-5 and V is TRBV29-1; TRBD2 matches at 7 bases. The CDR3 is 12 amino acids. V gave up 8 bases and J gave up 0 bases; unmatched junction bases: 3. The V gene's germline CDR1 is SQVTM and CDR2 ANQGSEA. This CDR3 is CSFRGDQETQYF. In DNA form, the CDR3 reads TGCAGCTTCCGGGGGGACCAAGAGACCCAGTACTTC.

The rearrangement links TRBV19 to TRBJ2-7; the match to TRBD2 covers 7 bases. This CDR3 has 17 residues. Germline CDR1 LNHDA, CDR2 SQIVND (reference sequence). With V trimmed by 4 bases and J by 2 bases, 14 bases remained unmatched. The CDR3 DNA reads TGTGCCAGTAGTAAACCGGGACTACCGAGGTTTCCCTACGAGCAGTACTTC. Residues: CASSKPGLPRFPYEQYF.

The CDR3, as DNA: TGTGCCAGCTCACCACGTGAGGGGAGGAATTCACCCCTCCACTTT. This encodes CASSPREGRNSPLHF. This chain uses TRBV18 with TRBJ1-6, with D maybe TRBD1 (5 bases). CDR1 KGHSH and CDR2 LQKENI come from the germline V gene. V lost 1 base and J 7 bases, leaving 11 bases between the germline ends. The length of the CDR3 is 15 residues. The full variable domain, with the rest looked up from reference TRBV18 and TRBJ1-6, is NAGVMQNPRHLVRRRGQEARLRCSPMKGHSHVYWYRQLPEEGLKFMVYLQKENIIDESGMPKERFSAEFPKEGPSILRIQQVVRGDSAAYFCASSPREGRNSPLHFGNGTRLTVT.

The chain combines TRBV4-2 with TRBJ1-2; the D is unclear. Germline assignment: CDR1 LGHNA and CDR2 YNFKEQ. V was cut by 7 bases and J by 4 bases, with 22 bases left in between. CDR3 length: 16 residues. The CDR3 nucleotides are TGTGCCAGCACCTTGAATCCCGTGGAGAACATCTATGGCTACACCTTC. Amino acid sequence: CASTLNPVENIYGYTF.